This entry is about one TCR beta chain. Generated by immunoSEQ multiplex PCR, the TCRdb table keeps only in-frame clones and is missing some. The table shows about 360,000 clones, with around 87% occurring only once. The data are from a study of blood T cell repertoires in COVID-19. Study summary: The analysed material was cDNA or gDNA that came from T cells, B-cell-depleted T cells, or PBMCs.

V was shortened by 3 bases and J by 4 bases, with 10 bases between the two germline ends. The CDR3 is made up of 15 amino acids. Germline values: CDR1 LGHNA, CDR2 YSLEER. Self-reported history from a screening survey and questionnaire set each donor's cohort. Recovered status applied to Cohort 3 donors who had two consecutive negative PCRs. It also applied to those with clearance or with symptom resolution. This receptor was taken from a man aged 25-45 years who had recovered from COVID-19. Material: PBMCs or T cells enriched from blood (not recorded which). The chain carries TRBV4-3 and TRBJ2-6; D is uncertain. CDR3 amino acids: CASSHDTYGANVLTF. In DNA, the CDR3 is TGCGCCAGCAGCCATGATACCTACGGGGCCAACGTCCTGACTTTC.